This TCR beta chain was observed in a study of immune heterogeneity within non-small cell lung tumors. On the study more broadly: Tumors were classified as 4 squamous cell carcinomas, 10 non-squamous carcinomas and 1 not otherwise specified.

CDR3 size: 21 residues. The junction had 19 bases not matched to a gene; V was cut back by 1 base and J by 4 bases. In germline, CDR1 is SGDLS, CDR2 YYNGEE. Using 32 V and 13 J primers, multiplex PCR amplified TCR beta CDR3. MiXCR was run by TCRdb on the multiplex PCR reads, yielding one entry per CDR3 protein. The data hold some 9,800 distinct CDR3 sequences, with 15% to 20% observed a single time. This clonotype was found many times. The target antigen is unknown. Bulk tumor genomic DNA (around 600 ng per sample) served as template. Several far-apart biopsies were taken per primary tumor during surgery. Undergoing curative surgery were patients whose non-small cell lung cancer was untreated and newly diagnosed. The donors were patients with newly diagnosed non-small cell lung cancer undergoing curative-intent surgery. Points from the study as a whole: Some T-cell receptor beta clonotypes occurred at high frequency. These high-frequency clonotypes were largely distinct between individual patients.

Material: lung tumor tissue. The chain links TRBV9 to TRBJ2-3, with 12 bases fitting TRBD2. This TCR was sampled from a man aged 40-55 years with non-small cell lung cancer. CDR3 residues: CASSVKSTLGTSGRASDTQYF. The CDR3 DNA follows: TGTGCCAGCAGCGTAAAGTCAACCCTCGGGACTAGCGGGCGAGCGTCAGATACGCAGTATTTT.